This T cell receptor (beta chain) is drawn from a study of blood T cell repertoires in COVID-19. Study-wide context: Donors in the United States, Italy and Spain gave samples during acute or convalescent COVID-19. From T cells, B-cell-depleted T cells, or PBMCs came the material, which was cDNA or gDNA.

Original handling: Reference gene primer amplification gave estimated nucleated cell counts. Sequenced by immunoSEQ multiplex PCR; TCRdb stores in-frame clones only, minus some. That table is the source of V, J and clone size, and D and trimming were worked out from the DNA. This table holds around 170,000 clones, around 86% found once. The CDR3 extends over 15 amino acids. V was pared by 3 bases and J by 6 bases, with 3 bases of the junction left unmatched. The germline CDR1 and CDR2 sequences are SGHDT and YYEEEE. This sequence originates from a man in his 70s who had recovered from COVID-19. Sequenced sample: peripheral blood. V gene TRBV5-6 combines with J gene TRBJ1-4; 12 bases fit TRBD1. The DNA of the CDR3 is TGTGCCAGCAGCTCCGGGGACAGGGGGCATGAAAAACTGTTTTTT. It specifies CASSSGDRGHEKLFF.